This T cell receptor beta chain was sequenced for a study of OX40 agonist ivuxolimab in advanced cancers. Profiled with immunoSEQ multiplex PCR; TCRdb holds only in-frame clones, not every one. The repertoire holds about 27,000 clones, with around 85% as singletons. The CDR3 consists of 15 residues. CDR1 and CDR2 (germline): SGDLS, YYNGEE. Trimming took off 1 base at V and 3 bases at J, with 13 bases between the two ends. The sequences come from CD4+ or CD8+ T cells sorted from blood, collected in a trial of the OX40 agonist ivuxolimab. The sequence was collected from an adult with an advanced solid tumor such as melanoma, head and neck, liver or kidney cancer. The chain carries TRBV9 and TRBJ2-5; maybe TRBD1 (6 bases). Here the CDR3 DNA reads TGTGCCAGCAGCGTATGGGGGACACCGAAAGAGACCCAGTACTTC. It yields the protein CASSVWGTPKETQYF.